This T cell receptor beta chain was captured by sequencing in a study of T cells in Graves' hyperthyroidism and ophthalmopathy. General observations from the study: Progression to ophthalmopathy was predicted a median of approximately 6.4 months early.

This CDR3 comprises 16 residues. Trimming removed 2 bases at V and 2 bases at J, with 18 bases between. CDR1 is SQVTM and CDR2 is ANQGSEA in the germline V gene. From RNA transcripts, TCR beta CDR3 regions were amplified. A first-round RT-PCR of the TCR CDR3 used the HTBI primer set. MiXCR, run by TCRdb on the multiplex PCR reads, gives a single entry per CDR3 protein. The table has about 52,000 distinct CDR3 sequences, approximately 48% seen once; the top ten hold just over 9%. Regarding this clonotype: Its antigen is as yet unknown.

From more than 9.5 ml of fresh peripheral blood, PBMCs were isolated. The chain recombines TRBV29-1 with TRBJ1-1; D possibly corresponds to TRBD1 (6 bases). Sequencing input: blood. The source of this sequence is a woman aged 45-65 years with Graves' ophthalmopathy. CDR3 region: CSVESLGAGFNTEAFF. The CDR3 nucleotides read TGCAGCGTTGAATCCCTGGGGGCCGGTTTCAACACTGAAGCTTTCTTT. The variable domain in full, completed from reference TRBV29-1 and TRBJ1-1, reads SAVISQKPSRDICQRGTSLTIQCQVDSQVTMMFWYRQQPGQSLTLIATANQGSEATYESGFVIDKFPISRPNLTFSTLTVSNMSPEDSSIYLCSVESLGAGFNTEAFFGQGTRLTVV.